This T cell receptor (beta chain) came from a study of shared clonotypes between healthy human individuals. Overall study results and limits: Compared with clonotypes that all four donors shared, non-shared clonotypes had lower generation probabilities.

This clone was counted once. Its antigen remains unidentified. Execution of the assay was at deep level. Sequencing was performed with immunoSEQ multiplex PCR; in TCRdb, only in-frame clones are kept and a portion is missing. The sample has approximately 600,000 clones, roughly 96% seen once. CD45RO negativity and positive selection for CCR7 defined naive CD8 cells, a population that excluded terminally differentiated effector memory CD45RA+ cells. The source is a woman aged 25-40 years in good health. Sequences were obtained from naive CD8+ T cells sorted from blood.

The CDR3 protein is CATSQLISNEKLFF. The CDR3, as DNA: TGTGCCACATCCCAGTTGATATCTAATGAAAAACTGTTTTTT. This sequence joins TRBV6-1 and TRBJ1-4; D unresolved. CDR1 is MNHNS, CDR2 SASEGT, per germline. The ends were cut back, 10 bases at V and 3 bases at J, with 15 bases in the middle. The CDR3 is 14 residues long.